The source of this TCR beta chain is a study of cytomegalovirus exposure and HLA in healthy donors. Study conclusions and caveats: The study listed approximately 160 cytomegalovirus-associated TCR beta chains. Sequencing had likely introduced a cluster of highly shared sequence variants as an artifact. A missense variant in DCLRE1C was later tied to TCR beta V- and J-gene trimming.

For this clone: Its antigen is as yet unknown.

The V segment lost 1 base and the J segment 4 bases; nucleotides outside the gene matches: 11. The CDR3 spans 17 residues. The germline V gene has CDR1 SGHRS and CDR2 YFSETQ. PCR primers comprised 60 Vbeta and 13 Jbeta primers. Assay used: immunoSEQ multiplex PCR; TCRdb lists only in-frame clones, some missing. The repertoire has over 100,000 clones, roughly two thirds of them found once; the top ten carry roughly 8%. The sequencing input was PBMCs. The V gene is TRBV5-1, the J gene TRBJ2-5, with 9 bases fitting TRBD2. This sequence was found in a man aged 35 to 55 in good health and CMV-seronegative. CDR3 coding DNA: TGCGCCAGCAGCTTGACTCCGGGACTAGCCTATGGAGAGACCCAGTACTTC. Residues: CASSLTPGLAYGETQYF.